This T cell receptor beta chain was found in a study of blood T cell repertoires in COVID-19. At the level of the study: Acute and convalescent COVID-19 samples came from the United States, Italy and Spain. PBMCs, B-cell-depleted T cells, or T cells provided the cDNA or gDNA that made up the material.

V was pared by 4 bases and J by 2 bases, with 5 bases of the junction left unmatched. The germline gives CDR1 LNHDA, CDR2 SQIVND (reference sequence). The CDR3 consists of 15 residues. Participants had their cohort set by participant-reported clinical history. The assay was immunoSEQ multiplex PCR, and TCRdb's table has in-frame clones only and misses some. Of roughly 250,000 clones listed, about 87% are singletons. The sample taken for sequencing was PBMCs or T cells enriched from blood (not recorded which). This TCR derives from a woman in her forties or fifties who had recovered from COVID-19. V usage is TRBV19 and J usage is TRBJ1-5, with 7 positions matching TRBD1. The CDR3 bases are TGTGCCAGTAGTACCCGAGGACAGGGCAATCAGCCCCAGCATTTT. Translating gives CASSTRGQGNQPQHF.